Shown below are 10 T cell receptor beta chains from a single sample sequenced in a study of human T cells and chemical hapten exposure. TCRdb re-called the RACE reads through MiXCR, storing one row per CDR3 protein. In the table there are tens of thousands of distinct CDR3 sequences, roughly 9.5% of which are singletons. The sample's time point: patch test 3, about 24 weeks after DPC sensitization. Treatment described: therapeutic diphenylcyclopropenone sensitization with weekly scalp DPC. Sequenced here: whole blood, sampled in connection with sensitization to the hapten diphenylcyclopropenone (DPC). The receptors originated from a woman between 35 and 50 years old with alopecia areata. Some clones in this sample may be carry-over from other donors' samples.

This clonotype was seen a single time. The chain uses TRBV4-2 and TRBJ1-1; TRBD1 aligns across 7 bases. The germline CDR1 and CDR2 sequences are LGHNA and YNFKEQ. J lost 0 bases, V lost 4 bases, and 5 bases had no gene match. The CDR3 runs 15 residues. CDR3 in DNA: TGTGCCAGCAGCCCAACAGACAGGGTGAACACTGAAGCTTTCTTT. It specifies CASSPTDRVNTEAFF.

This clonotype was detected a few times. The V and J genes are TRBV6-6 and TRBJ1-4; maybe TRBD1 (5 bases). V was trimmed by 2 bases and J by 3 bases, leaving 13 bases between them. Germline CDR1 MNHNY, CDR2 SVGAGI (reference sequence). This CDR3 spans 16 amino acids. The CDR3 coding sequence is TGTGCCAGCAGTTACACCGGCGCAGGGCCTAATGAAAAACTGTTTTTT. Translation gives CASSYTGAGPNEKLFF.

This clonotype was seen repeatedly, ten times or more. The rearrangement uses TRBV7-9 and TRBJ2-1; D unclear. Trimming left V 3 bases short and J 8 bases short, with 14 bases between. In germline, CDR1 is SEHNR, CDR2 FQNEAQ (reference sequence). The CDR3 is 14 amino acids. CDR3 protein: CASSFHDSADEQFF. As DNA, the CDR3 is TGTGCCAGCAGCTTTCATGACTCGGCCGATGAGCAGTTCTTC. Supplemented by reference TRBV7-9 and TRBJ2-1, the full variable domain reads DTGVSQNPRHKITKRGQNVTFRCDPISEHNRLYWYRQTLGQGPEFLTYFQNEAQLEKSRLLSDRFSAERPKGSFSTLEIQRTEQGDSAMYLCASSFHDSADEQFFGPGTRLTVL.

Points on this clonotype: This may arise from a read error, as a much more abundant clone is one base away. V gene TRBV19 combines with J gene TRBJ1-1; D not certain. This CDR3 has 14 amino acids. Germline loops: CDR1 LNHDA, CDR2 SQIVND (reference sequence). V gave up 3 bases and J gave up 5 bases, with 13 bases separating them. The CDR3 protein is CASSMGRSRTEAFF. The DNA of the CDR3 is TGTGCCAGTAGTATGGGGAGGAGTCGGACTGAAGCTTTCTTT.

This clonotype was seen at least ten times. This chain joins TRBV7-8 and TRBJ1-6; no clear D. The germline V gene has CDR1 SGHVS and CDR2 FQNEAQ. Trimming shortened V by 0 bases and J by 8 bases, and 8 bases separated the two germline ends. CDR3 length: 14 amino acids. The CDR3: CASSLAGGDSPLHF. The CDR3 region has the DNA TGTGCCAGCAGCTTAGCGGGTGGAGATTCACCCCTCCACTTT.

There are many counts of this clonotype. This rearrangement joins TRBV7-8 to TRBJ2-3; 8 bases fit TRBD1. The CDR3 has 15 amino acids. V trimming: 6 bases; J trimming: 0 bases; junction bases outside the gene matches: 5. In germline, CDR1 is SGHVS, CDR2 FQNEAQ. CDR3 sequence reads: CASRPGGPSTDTQYF. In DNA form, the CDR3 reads TGTGCCAGCAGACCAGGGGGCCCCAGCACAGATACGCAGTATTTT.

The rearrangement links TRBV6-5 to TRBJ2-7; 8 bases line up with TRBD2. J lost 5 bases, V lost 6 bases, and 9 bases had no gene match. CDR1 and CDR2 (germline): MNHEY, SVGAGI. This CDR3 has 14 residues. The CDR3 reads CASSRLAGPDEQYF. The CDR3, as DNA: TGTGCCAGCAGCCGGCTAGCGGGCCCGGACGAGCAGTACTTC.

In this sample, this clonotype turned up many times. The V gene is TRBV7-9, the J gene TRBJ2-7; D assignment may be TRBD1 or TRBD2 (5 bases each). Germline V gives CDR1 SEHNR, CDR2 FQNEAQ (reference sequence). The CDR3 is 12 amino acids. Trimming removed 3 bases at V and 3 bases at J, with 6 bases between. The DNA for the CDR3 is TGTGCCAGCAGCTTGGGGGTCTACGAGCAGTACTTC. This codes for CASSLGVYEQYF.

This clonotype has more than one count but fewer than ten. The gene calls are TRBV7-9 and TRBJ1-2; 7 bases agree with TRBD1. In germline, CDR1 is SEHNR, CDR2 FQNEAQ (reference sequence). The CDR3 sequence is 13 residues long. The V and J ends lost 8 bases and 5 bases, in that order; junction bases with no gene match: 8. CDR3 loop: CASSSQTGYGYTF. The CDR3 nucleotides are TGTGCCAGCTCCTCCCAGACAGGGTATGGCTACACCTTC.

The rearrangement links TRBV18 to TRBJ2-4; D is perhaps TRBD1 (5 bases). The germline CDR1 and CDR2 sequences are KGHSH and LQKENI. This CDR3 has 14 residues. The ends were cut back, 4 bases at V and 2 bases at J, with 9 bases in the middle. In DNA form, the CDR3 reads TGTGCCAGCTCACTACGGACATCCAAAAACATTCAGTACTTC. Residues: CASSLRTSKNIQYF.